The 30 T cell receptor beta chains below come from one sample, sequenced in a study of CD8+CD57+ T cells in acquired aplastic anemia. CD8+CD57+ cell expansion had been shown by flow cytometry in patients chosen for sequencing. For CDR3 and TCR beta VDJ profiling, genomic DNA was the template used. TCRdb re-analysed the reads in MiXCR, keeping a single row per CDR3 protein. Found here are 150,000 to 200,000 distinct CDR3 sequences, around 48% of them singletons; the top ten hold 1.1%. The sequenced sample consisted of sorted CD4+, CD8+, or CD8+CD57+ T cells (not recorded which) from PBMCs. These TCRs come from a human donor with aplastic anemia.

In regard to this clonotype: A much more abundant neighbour one base away suggests this may be a read error. This chain connects TRBV5-1 to TRBJ2-3, with 7 bases identical to TRBD1. The J call is in doubt because the DNA end fits TRBJ1-5 better. Germline loops: CDR1 SGHRS, CDR2 YFSETQ. CDR3 length: 15 residues. The CDR3 bases are TGCGCCAGCAGCTTAGGACAGGTCTTGACAGATACGCAGCATTTT. This gives the protein CASSLGQVLTDTQHF.

The chain recombines TRBV24-1 with TRBJ2-1; D not certain. The CDR3 has 12 residues. V lost 9 bases to trimming and J lost 5 bases, with 10 bases between them. Germline V gene sequence: CDR1 KGHDR, CDR2 SFDVKD. The CDR3 DNA sequence: TGTGCCACCTCTGGATGGGACAATGAGCAGTTCTTC. Protein: CATSGWDNEQFF.

The genes are TRBV7-2 and TRBJ2-3; no reliable D call. The CDR3 contains 12 residues. Between the trimmed V and J ends, which lost 5 bases and 6 bases, there was a span of 9 bases. Germline V gene lookup returns CDR1 SGHTA and CDR2 FQGNSA. CDR3 loop: CASSRFGDTQYF. The DNA of the CDR3 is TGTGCCAGCAGCCGTTTTGGGGATACGCAGTATTTT. Complete variable domain (other parts from reference TRBV7-2 and TRBJ2-3): GAGVSQSPSNKVTEKGKDVELRCDPISGHTALYWYRQSLGQGLEFLIYFQGNSAPDKSGLPSDRFSAERTGGSVSTLTIQRTQQEDSAVYLCASSRFGDTQYFGPGTRLTVL.

This clonotype has ten or more counts. V usage is TRBV2 and J usage is TRBJ2-1; D is undetermined. Germline V CDR1 and CDR2: SNHLY, FYNNEI. V lost 7 bases, J lost 1 base, and 5 bases lay in between. This CDR3 spans 12 amino acids. The CDR3 DNA sequence: TGTGCCAGCAAACGTTCCTACAATGAGCAGTTCTTC. Translating it yields CASKRSYNEQFF.

This clonotype occurred many times. The gene calls are TRBV12-3 or TRBV12-4 and TRBJ1-5, with 7 bases aligning to TRBD1. Unmatched junction bases numbered 6, after V lost 6 bases and J lost 7 bases. This CDR3 region has 13 residues. CDR3 protein: CASSIQGSQPQHF. CDR3 nucleotides: TGTGCCAGCAGCATACAGGGGTCCCAGCCCCAGCATTTT.

The chain has TRBV2 and TRBJ1-6; 9 bases are shared with TRBD1. The germline V gene encodes CDR1 SNHLY and CDR2 FYNNEI. This CDR3 has 13 amino acids. V shed 8 bases, J shed 7 bases, and the junction held 3 bases outside the gene matches. The CDR3 sequence: CASGQGPNSPLHF. In DNA form, the CDR3 reads TGTGCCAGCGGACAGGGGCCGAATTCACCCCTCCACTTT.

The V gene is TRBV2, the J gene TRBJ2-5; a weak D match, TRBD1 (6 bases). This CDR3 contains 12 residues. Germline V lookup: CDR1 SNHLY, CDR2 FYNNEI. Trimming left V 10 bases short and J 2 bases short, with 11 bases between. The CDR3 bases are TGTGCCACCGGACAGCCGCAAGAGACCCAGTACTTC. It is translated as CATGQPQETQYF.

The rearrangement joins TRBV29-1 to TRBJ2-1; 10 bases line up with TRBD1. CDR1 and CDR2 (germline): SQVTM, ANQGSEA. The CDR3 loop spans 13 amino acids. After removal of 5 bases from V and 9 bases from J, the junction contained 7 bases not matched to a gene. The CDR3 protein is CSVYRDRGREQFF. DNA of the CDR3: TGCAGCGTTTACCGGGACAGGGGTCGTGAGCAGTTCTTC.

The chain carries TRBV7-9 and TRBJ1-1; D is undetermined. Trimming stripped 1 base from V and 2 bases from J, with 8 bases between. CDR1 is SEHNR, CDR2 FQNEAQ, per germline (reference sequence). CDR3 size: 14 residues. CDR3: CASSLVLRNTEAFF. Written as DNA, the CDR3 is TGTGCCAGCAGCTTAGTCCTCAGAAACACTGAAGCTTTCTTT.

DNA for the CDR3: TGTGCCAGCAGCTTGTCCGAAGCTTTCTTT. Residues: CASSLSEAFF. This chain uses TRBV7-9 with TRBJ1-1, with D unresolved. V was trimmed by 3 bases and J by 8 bases, leaving 4 bases between them. The CDR3 has 10 residues. Germline V gene lookup returns CDR1 SEHNR and CDR2 FQNEAQ (reference sequence).

This clonotype was counted only a few times. The chain uses TRBV15 and TRBJ2-3; D unclear. This CDR3 contains 14 residues. Germline V CDR1 and CDR2: LNHNV, YYDKDF (reference sequence). Trimming shortened V by 4 bases and J by 0 bases, and 8 bases separated the two germline ends. The CDR3 sequence is CATSIPGSTDTQYF. The CDR3 DNA follows: TGTGCCACCAGCATACCTGGAAGCACAGATACGCAGTATTTT.

With respect to this clonotype: Relative to the germline gene, one junction end is altered; a read error may explain this. This chain's CDR3 is CASSSGRDNTF. As DNA, the CDR3 is TGTGCCAGCAGTTCGGGCCGGGACAATACCTTC. The rearrangement links TRBV7-9 to TRBJ2-7; D is possibly TRBD1 (6 bases). This CDR3 has 11 residues. Germline-derived CDR1 and CDR2 are SEHNR and FQNEAQ (reference sequence).

This chain uses TRBV15 with TRBJ2-1; the D is unclear. This CDR3 region has 15 residues. Trimming cost V 2 bases and J 5 bases, with 13 bases left between them. Germline V lookup: CDR1 LNHNV, CDR2 YYDKDF (reference sequence). Here the CDR3 reads CATSRRANLDNEQFF. The CDR3 DNA follows: TGTGCCACCAGCAGACGCGCGAATTTGGACAATGAGCAGTTCTTC.

The chain links TRBV5-1 to TRBJ2-7, with D tentatively TRBD2 (6 bases). V dropped 4 bases and J dropped 4 bases, with 18 bases sitting between them. Germline-derived CDR1 and CDR2 are SGHRS and YFSETQ. This CDR3 is built from 15 residues. The CDR3 is CASSPVRGTAYEQYF. In DNA, the CDR3 is TGCGCCAGCAGCCCGGTCCGGGGGACGGCGTACGAGCAGTACTTC.

The chain links TRBV4-1 to TRBJ2-4; D is ambiguous. The CDR3 loop spans 11 amino acids. V was trimmed by 7 bases and J by 1 base, leaving 2 bases between them. Germline lookup yields CDR1 MGHRA and CDR2 YSYEKL. The CDR3 DNA follows: TGCGCCAGCATGGCCAAAAACATTCAGTACTTC. Amino acid sequence: CASMAKNIQYF.

This clonotype has a count of ten or more. This chain joins TRBV14 and TRBJ2-7, with TRBD1 matching 9 bases. Germline V gives CDR1 SGHDN, CDR2 FVKESK. This CDR3 is built from 13 residues. V dropped 4 bases and J dropped 7; count of bases not matched to a gene: 5. The CDR3, as DNA: TGTGCCAGCAGCCCTGGGACAGGGCAAGAGCAGTACTTC. Its translation is CASSPGTGQEQYF.

This rearrangement joins TRBV9 to TRBJ2-3, with D maybe TRBD1 (5 bases). CDR3 size: 14 residues. Trimming pared 0 bases from V and 5 bases from J, leaving 10 bases between. Germline V gene data show CDR1 as SGDLS and CDR2 as YYNGEE. The CDR3 protein is CASSVAPGLDTQYF. The DNA of the CDR3 is TGTGCCAGCAGCGTAGCTCCAGGGCTAGATACGCAGTATTTT.

This chain uses TRBV7-3 with TRBJ2-3, with a weak D call TRBD1 (5 bases). V lost 4 bases and J 2 bases, leaving 10 bases between the germline ends. Germline V gives CDR1 SGHTA, CDR2 FQGTGA. CDR3 length equals 14 residues. The CDR3 region has the DNA TGTGCCAGCAGCTCGCCGGACACCACAGATACGCAGTATTTT. Protein: CASSSPDTTDTQYF. Full variable domain (missing parts from reference TRBV7-3 and TRBJ2-3): GAGVSQTPSNKVTEKGKYVELRCDPISGHTALYWYRQSLGQGPEFLIYFQGTGAADDSGLPNDRFFAVRPEGSVSTLKIQRTERGDSAVYLCASSSPDTTDTQYFGPGTRLTVL.

This clonotype was observed at least ten times. The chain is built from TRBV5-5 and TRBJ1-1; TRBD1 might be the D (5 bases). The germline gives CDR1 SGHKS, CDR2 YYEKEE (reference sequence). The CDR3 spans 15 residues. V shed 4 bases and J shed 5 bases, with 18 bases lying between them. CDR3: CASSPNFGGGTEAFF. The CDR3, as DNA: TGTGCCAGCAGCCCGAACTTTGGGGGGGGGACTGAAGCTTTCTTT.

This sequence joins TRBV9 and TRBJ2-7; D gene uncertain. The CDR3 is made up of 14 amino acids. The V gene's germline CDR1 is SGDLS and CDR2 YYNGEE. V was shortened by 2 bases and J by 7 bases, with 16 bases between the two germline ends. Here the CDR3 reads CASSVQSGGGEQYF. The CDR3 nucleotides are TGTGCCAGCAGCGTTCAGAGTGGTGGTGGAGAGCAGTACTTC.

This clonotype has a count of ten or more. The genes are TRBV11-2 and TRBJ2-1, with 8 bases identical to TRBD2. V lost 5 bases and J lost 4; bases outside the gene matches: 16. This CDR3 region has 18 residues. Germline CDR1 reads SGHAT; CDR2 reads FQNNGV. DNA of the CDR3: TGTGCCAGCAGCATTCCCCCTTTACTAGCGGATATGTACAATGAGCAGTTCTTC. Residues: CASSIPPLLADMYNEQFF.

The chain has TRBV10-3 and TRBJ1-5; D not resolved. The V and J ends lost 3 bases and 7 bases respectively, with 7 bases between them. The CDR3 covers 12 residues. Per germline, CDR1 ENHRY and CDR2 SYGVKD. This CDR3 is CAISDGSQPQHF. The CDR3, as DNA: TGTGCCATCAGTGATGGTTCCCAGCCCCAGCATTTT.

Only one count was recorded for this clonotype. A much larger clone is a single base away; this may be a read error. The rearrangement links TRBV12-3 or TRBV12-4 to TRBJ1-1; D uncertain. This CDR3 region has 13 residues. V was shortened by 3 bases and J by 5 bases, with 10 bases between the two germline ends. The DNA of the CDR3 is TGTGCCAGCAGTTTCGGCTACAAAACTGAAGCTTTCTTT. Protein sequence: CASSFGYKTEAFF.

This clonotype was counted a few times. V and J are TRBV20-1 and TRBJ2-1; D call uncertain. CDR3 length: 12 residues. V was pared by 2 bases and J by 6 bases, with 8 bases between. Looked up from germline, CDR1 is DFQATT and CDR2 is SNEGSKA (reference sequence). The CDR3 sequence is CSARQAFNEQFF. CDR3 bases: TGCAGTGCTAGACAGGCCTTCAATGAGCAGTTCTTC.

The chain combines TRBV29-1 with TRBJ1-3; D is possibly TRBD1 (5 bases). The V end was cut by 5 bases, the J end by 2 bases, with 7 bases between. This CDR3 spans 12 amino acids. In germline, CDR1 is SQVTM, CDR2 ANQGSEA. The CDR3 coding sequence is TGCAGCGTTAGGGACCCTGGAAACACCATATATTTT. Amino acid sequence: CSVRDPGNTIYF.

This clonotype has a handful of counts. The chain is built from TRBV7-3 and TRBJ2-7; tentatively, D is TRBD2 (7 bases). V was pared by 8 bases and J by 0 bases, with 11 bases between. The CDR3 extends over 13 amino acids. Germline CDR1 reads SGHTA; CDR2 reads FQGTGA. The CDR3 is CASGRGGSYEQYF. In DNA form, the CDR3 reads TGTGCCAGCGGGAGGGGGGGCTCCTACGAGCAGTACTTC.

The chain has TRBV2 and TRBJ1-1; 8 nucleotides line up with TRBD1. The CDR3 runs to 14 residues. Germline V lookup: CDR1 SNHLY, CDR2 FYNNEI. V was clipped by 7 bases and J by 1 base; unmatched bases: 5. DNA of the CDR3: TGTGCCAGCAACTCCGGGACAGGGAACACTGAAGCTTTCTTT. Its protein product is CASNSGTGNTEAFF.

The CDR3 region is CASSQGTGGLYNEQFF. The CDR3, as DNA: TGTGCCAGCAGCCAAGGGACAGGGGGTCTCTACAATGAGCAGTTCTTC. The V and J genes are TRBV7-3 and TRBJ2-1; 11 positions match TRBD1. CDR1 SGHTA and CDR2 FQGTGA come from the germline V gene. V gave up 5 bases and J gave up 3 bases; unmatched junction bases: 6. The CDR3 runs to 16 residues. Variable domain in full (rest from reference TRBV7-3 and TRBJ2-1): GAGVSQTPSNKVTEKGKYVELRCDPISGHTALYWYRQSLGQGPEFLIYFQGTGAADDSGLPNDRFFAVRPEGSVSTLKIQRTERGDSAVYLCASSQGTGGLYNEQFFGPGTRLTVL.

In its sample, this clonotype was seen once. The chain combines TRBV24-1 with TRBJ1-1; D possibly corresponds to TRBD1 (6 bases). V was clipped by 3 bases and J by 4 bases, with 14 bases between them. CDR3 length: 15 residues. Germline CDR1 KGHDR, CDR2 SFDVKD. The CDR3 sequence: CATSDKGGLSTEAFF. CDR3 nucleotide sequence: TGTGCCACCAGTGATAAAGGGGGTCTGAGCACTGAAGCTTTCTTT.

This clonotype was seen many times. V is TRBV20-1 and J is TRBJ1-2; 7 bases match TRBD1. This CDR3 spans 13 amino acids. V lost 4 bases, J lost 4 bases, and 6 bases stayed unmatched. Germline CDR1 is DFQATT and CDR2 is SNEGSKA (reference sequence). CDR3: CSATDRAGYGYTF. In nucleotides, the CDR3 is TGCAGTGCTACCGACAGGGCGGGCTATGGCTACACCTTC.